These T cell receptor beta chains were read from a single sample in a study of T cells in Graves' hyperthyroidism and ophthalmopathy. TCRdb recomputed calls from the multiplex PCR reads with MiXCR, one row per CDR3 protein. The sample lists about 710,000 distinct CDR3 sequences, less than 20% occurring once. Source material: blood. The receptor set was obtained from a man between 18 and 29 years old with Graves' hyperthyroidism. Each CDR3 is given with its conserved first and last residue.

TRBJ2-3	TRBV2	CASSAEGTDTQYF
TRBJ1-1	TRBV6-5	CASSYSPTGQNTEAFF
TRBJ2-7	TRBV24-1	CATSDLGAGNEQYF
TRBJ2-1	TRBV6-2/TRBV6-3	CASSSSVGGEQFF
TRBJ2-5	TRBV7-9	CASSLVRETQYF
TRBJ2-1	TRBV12-3/TRBV12-4	CASSSPGGPNNEQFF
TRBJ2-7	TRBV20-1	CSAIWASGISHEQYF
TRBJ2-2	TRBV7-9	CASSLGQGNTGELFF
TRBJ2-3	TRBV6-1	CASSQTGTGANADTQYF
TRBJ2-1	TRBV28	CASRGFPYNEQFF
TRBJ2-1	TRBV7-2	CASSLESVHEQFF
TRBJ2-5	TRBV29-1	CSVEARGRDRLVVETQYF
TRBJ1-2	TRBV6-5	CASSYSGRNYGYTF
TRBJ2-1	TRBV2	CASSDWEGATNEQFF
TRBJ2-5	TRBV3-1	CASSQGGGAAEETQYF
TRBJ2-7	TRBV27	CASSLSAGLTYEQYF
TRBJ2-7	TRBV6-1	CASDIVQGSYEQYF
TRBJ2-2	TRBV24-1	CATSDLGQGARTGELFF
TRBJ1-1	TRBV3-1	CASSQGGGNTEAFF
TRBJ2-3	TRBV2	CASSVDPPGTGTQYF
TRBJ2-3	TRBV2	CASSRGHLTDTQYF
TRBJ2-1	TRBV6-1	CASKKAGSSYNEQFF
TRBJ2-7	TRBV6-1	CATDSYEQYF
TRBJ1-5	TRBV7-9	CASSRGAGGGNQPQHF